The clone carrying this T cell receptor beta chain was seen many times. Its antigen is unknown. This sample is part of a study of Graves' ophthalmopathy and Graves' hyperthyroidism. Study-wide findings and caveats: Blood was where most expanded thyroid clonotypes above 0.001 frequency also turned up.

V was clipped by 3 bases and J by 5 bases, with 13 bases between them. CDR3 size: 14 residues. RNA transcripts were the template, and TCR beta CDR3 regions were amplified from them. A first-round RT-PCR used HTBI primers, followed by a second-round multiplex PCR. In TCRdb, the multiplex PCR reads were re-called with MiXCR into one record per CDR3 protein. The sample lists roughly 500,000 distinct CDR3 sequences; around 15% were seen once. This receptor was identified in a woman in her twenties or thirties with Graves' ophthalmopathy. The specimen was blood. The V call is TRBV12-3 or TRBV12-4, the J call TRBJ2-5, with a weak D call TRBD2 (6 bases). The CDR3 loop reads CASSFAGTGETQYF. The CDR3 DNA follows: TGTGCCAGCAGTTTTGCGGGGACGGGCGAGACCCAGTACTTC.